Following are 27 T cell receptor beta chains from one sample sequenced in a study of PD-1 blockade in mismatch repair-deficient tumors. Clones were sequenced by immunoSEQ multiplex PCR, and TCRdb holds only the in-frame ones, with some missing. The profile shows approximately 15,000 clones, 80% to 90% of them singletons. Here the sequenced sample was PBMCs, taken less than 15 weeks after starting pembrolizumab. All receptors come from an adult with mismatch repair-deficient cancer.

V and J are TRBV2 and TRBJ2-1, with 9 nucleotides matching TRBD2. Germline CDR1 SNHLY, CDR2 FYNNEI. The CDR3 totals 16 residues. With 8 bases clipped from V and 7 bases from J, the junction kept 15 bases outside the gene matches. For the CDR3, the DNA is TGTGCCAGCCAGGCCACCGGGCTAGCGGGAAAAAATGAGCAGTTCTTC. This encodes CASQATGLAGKNEQFF.

This chain joins TRBV7-9 and TRBJ1-1; D not certain. V was pared by 11 bases and J by 6 bases, with 13 bases between. This CDR3 is built from 11 residues. Germline V gene lookup returns CDR1 SEHNR and CDR2 FQNEAQ (reference sequence). The DNA of the CDR3 is TGTGCCGGAACTAACCGGGCTGAAGCTTTCTTT. Translation gives CAGTNRAEAFF. The entire variable domain, with the rest obtained from reference TRBV7-9 and TRBJ1-1, is as follows: DTGVSQNPRHKITKRGQNVTFRCDPISEHNRLYWYRQTLGQGPEFLTYFQNEAQLEKSRLLSDRFSAERPKGSFSTLEIQRTEQGDSAMYLCAGTNRAEAFFGQGTRLTVV.

The chain couples TRBV7-3 to TRBJ2-2, with 9 bases matching TRBD2. This CDR3 region has 15 residues. From germline, CDR1 is SGHTA and CDR2 FQGTGA. Trimming at V came to 3 bases and at J to 1 base, leaving 0 bases not matched to a gene. In DNA form, the CDR3 reads TGTGCCAGCAGCTTGACTAGCGGGAACACCGGGGAGCTGTTTTTT. Translating gives CASSLTSGNTGELFF.

The rearrangement uses TRBV19 and TRBJ1-5, with a tentative D call TRBD1 (5 bases). The CDR3 totals 15 residues. Germline V CDR1 and CDR2: LNHDA, SQIVND (reference sequence). Trimming shortened V by 8 bases and J by 6 bases, and 20 bases separated the two germline ends. In nucleotides, the CDR3 is TGTGCCAGTGCTAGCGTCTCTGTGGGGACTCAGCCCCAGCATTTT. As protein: CASASVSVGTQPQHF.

The chain recombines TRBV27 with TRBJ2-5, with D unresolved. The V gene's germline CDR1 is MNHEY and CDR2 SMNVEV (reference sequence). The CDR3 totals 15 residues. Trimming took 2 bases from V and 0 from J, leaving 10 bases between them. The CDR3 is CASSLSLSNQETQYF. The CDR3 region has the DNA TGTGCCAGCAGTTTAAGCCTCTCAAACCAAGAGACCCAGTACTTC.

This chain connects TRBV7-9 to TRBJ1-2, with a tentative D call TRBD1 (6 bases). Looked up from germline, CDR1 is SEHNR and CDR2 is FQNEAQ (reference sequence). This CDR3 is 16 amino acids long. V shed 4 bases and J shed 6 bases, with 21 bases lying between them. In DNA, the CDR3 is TGTGCCAGCAGCTCACTGAGGCGGGGGCAAAAGGATGGCTACACCTTC. This codes for CASSSLRRGQKDGYTF.

Points on this clone: Since no conserved phenylalanine or tryptophan closes the CDR3, a read error is the likely cause. No DNA is shown, since the ends of the CDR3 on it are uncertain; the CDR3 is the one TCRdb lists. CDR3 sequence reads: CASSLEGAGNSL. The genes are TRBV5-4 and TRBJ1-2; TRBD1 is the table's D call and was not checked against the DNA. From germline, CDR1 is SGHNT and CDR2 YYREEE (reference sequence). The CDR3 has 12 residues if both end residues are counted.

The rearrangement uses TRBV5-1 and TRBJ1-1; D gene uncertain. Germline loops: CDR1 SGHRS, CDR2 YFSETQ. Trimming cost V 6 bases and J 2 bases, with 29 bases left between them. The CDR3 is 19 residues long. The CDR3 bases are TGCGCCAGCACCTCGTCCTCCGAGGGCGGACTTCAAACAAACACTGAAGCTTTCTTT. It specifies CASTSSSEGGLQTNTEAFF.

The chain uses TRBV7-3 and TRBJ2-5; possible D gene TRBD2, 5 bases. The ends were cut back, 2 bases at V and 5 bases at J, with 15 bases in the middle. The CDR3 contains 15 residues. The V gene's germline CDR1 is SGHTA and CDR2 FQGTGA. The chain's CDR3 is CASSLGESSRETQYF. The CDR3 DNA reads as TGTGCCAGCAGCTTAGGGGAGTCGAGCCGGGAGACCCAGTACTTC.

This clone was counted only a few times. The CDR3 sequence is CASSLMGLSSYEQYF. The CDR3 DNA reads as TGCGCCAGCAGCTTGATGGGACTCAGCTCCTACGAGCAGTACTTC. This sequence joins TRBV5-1 and TRBJ2-7; possible D gene TRBD2, 6 bases. Between the trimmed V and J ends, which lost 1 base and 0 bases, there was a span of 11 bases. The CDR3 covers 15 residues. Germline V CDR1 and CDR2: SGHRS, YFSETQ.

The rearrangement uses TRBV11-2 and TRBJ1-2; D is unclear. V was trimmed by 2 bases and J by 2 bases, leaving 3 bases between them. CDR1 and CDR2 (germline): SGHAT, FQNNGV. This CDR3 spans 12 amino acids. The CDR3 region has the DNA TGTGCCAGCAGCTTATCGAACTATGGCTACACCTTC. Translated: CASSLSNYGYTF.

This clone was counted between two and nine times. This chain links TRBV19 with TRBJ1-2; TRBD1 is a possible D gene (5 bases). Deletions cut 10 bases from V and 3 bases from J, with 21 bases between. The CDR3 spans 15 residues. Germline loops: CDR1 LNHDA, CDR2 SQIVND (reference sequence). DNA for the CDR3: TGTGCCACCCGAGAGCCCAGGGAAACCGACTATGGCTACACCTTC. Translation: CATREPRETDYGYTF.

The rearrangement joins TRBV9 to TRBJ2-2; the D gene is possibly TRBD1 (5 bases). The V end lost 2 bases, the J end lost 3 bases, and 8 bases lay between the germline ends. The length of the CDR3 is 14 residues. Germline loops: CDR1 SGDLS, CDR2 YYNGEE. The CDR3 DNA follows: TGTGCCAGCAGCGTTGTCAGGGACACCGGGGAGCTGTTTTTT. It translates to CASSVVRDTGELFF.

This rearrangement joins TRBV15 to TRBJ1-2, with TRBD1 matching over 9 bases. The CDR3 is 16 amino acids. Trimming took 0 bases from V and 7 from J; bases not matched to a gene: 9. Germline lookup yields CDR1 LNHNV and CDR2 YYDKDF (reference sequence). The CDR3 loop reads CATSRDTGGATIGYTF. CDR3 DNA sequence: TGTGCCACCAGCAGAGATACAGGGGGCGCGACTATTGGCTACACCTTC.

The chain links TRBV27 to TRBJ1-4; weak D call: TRBD1 (6 bases). Between the trimmed V and J ends, which lost 5 bases and 2 bases, there was a span of 9 bases. The CDR3 sequence is 14 residues long. Looked up from germline, CDR1 is MNHEY and CDR2 is SMNVEV (reference sequence). The CDR3 DNA reads TGTGCCAGCAGTGGGACACCGACTAATGAAAAACTGTTTTTT. Translating it yields CASSGTPTNEKLFF.

The chain combines TRBV11-2 with TRBJ2-7; 13 bases agree with TRBD2. Germline lookup yields CDR1 SGHAT and CDR2 FQNNGV. The CDR3 spans 17 residues. V lost 3 bases to trimming and J lost 5 bases; unmatched junction nucleotides: 10. Written as DNA, the CDR3 is TGTGCCAGCAGCTTGTGGCGGACTAGCGGGAGCATCGACGAGCAGTACTTC. Its protein product is CASSLWRTSGSIDEQYF.

The gene calls are TRBV14 and TRBJ1-2; 9 nucleotides agree with TRBD1. The germline V gene encodes CDR1 SGHDN and CDR2 FVKESK. V dropped 1 base and J dropped 6; count of bases not matched to a gene: 6. There are 15 residues in the CDR3. CDR3 sequence reads: CASSQGTGGTDGYTF. In nucleotides, the CDR3 is TGTGCCAGCAGCCAAGGAACAGGGGGCACGGATGGCTACACCTTC.

V usage is TRBV28 and J usage is TRBJ1-3, with 8 bases lining up with TRBD1. The CDR3 is 16 amino acids. V lost 2 bases to trimming and J lost 3 bases; unmatched junction nucleotides: 6. The germline CDR1 and CDR2 sequences are MDHEN and SYDVKM. In DNA, the CDR3 is TGTGCCAGCAGTTTAACGGCAGGGGGCTTTGGAAACACCATATATTTT. This gives the protein CASSLTAGGFGNTIYF.

This clone was counted between two and nine times. The chain employs TRBV5-1 and TRBJ2-7, with D perhaps TRBD1 (6 bases). CDR1 SGHRS and CDR2 YFSETQ come from the germline V gene. V lost 4 bases and J lost 5, with 16 bases in between. The length of the CDR3 is 14 residues. The CDR3 is CASSDPQGSHEQYF. The CDR3 region has the DNA TGCGCCAGCAGCGACCCACAGGGTAGCCACGAGCAGTACTTC.

The J gene is TRBJ1-5, the V gene TRBV5-1, with 7 bases that match TRBD1. This CDR3 has 14 amino acids. V shed 4 bases and J 11 bases; nucleotides not matched to a gene: 12. Germline lookup yields CDR1 SGHRS and CDR2 YFSETQ. CDR3 sequence: CASSPDRPGVAQHF. The DNA for the CDR3 is TGCGCCAGCAGCCCGGACAGGCCCGGTGTGGCCCAGCATTTT.

The chain joins TRBV6-1 to TRBJ2-3, with no clear D. Germline CDR1 is MNHNS and CDR2 is SASEGT. The CDR3 totals 13 residues. CDR3 amino acids: CGPQVVETDTQYF. Here the CDR3 DNA reads TGTGGGCCCCAGGTAGTAGAAACAGATACGCAGTATTTT.

V gene TRBV7-3 combines with J gene TRBJ2-1; D gene ambiguous. The CDR3 has 13 amino acids. Trimming pared 0 bases from V and 4 bases from J, leaving 4 bases between. Per the germline V gene, CDR1 is SGHTA and CDR2 is FQGTGA. The CDR3 sequence is CASSLTMYNEQFF. DNA of the CDR3: TGTGCCAGCAGCTTAACCATGTACAATGAGCAGTTCTTC.

The rearrangement uses TRBV30 and TRBJ2-1; 16 nucleotides line up with TRBD2. CDR3 length: 13 residues. Unmatched junction bases numbered 2, after V lost 8 bases and J lost 7 bases. Per germline, CDR1 GTSNPN and CDR2 SVGIG (reference sequence). CDR3: CAGTSGRENEQFF. Here the CDR3 DNA reads TGTGCCGGGACTAGCGGGAGGGAAAATGAGCAGTTCTTC.

The genes are TRBV28 and TRBJ2-1, with TRBD1 matching 7 bases. V trimming: 7 bases; J trimming: 0 bases; junction bases outside the gene matches: 9. CDR1 is MDHEN, CDR2 SYDVKM, per germline. This CDR3 contains 16 residues. The chain's CDR3 is CASTSYRGSSYNEQFF. DNA for the CDR3: TGTGCCAGCACCTCCTACAGGGGTAGCTCCTACAATGAGCAGTTCTTC.

This rearrangement joins TRBV5-1 to TRBJ2-7, with 14 bases matching TRBD2. V shed 5 bases and J 0 bases; nucleotides not matched to a gene: 4. Germline CDR1 SGHRS, CDR2 YFSETQ. The CDR3 covers 16 residues. CDR3 DNA: TGCGCCAGCAGAAAAGGGACTAGCGGGAGCTCCTACGAGCAGTACTTC. It encodes CASRKGTSGSSYEQYF. The complete variable domain, with remaining parts taken from reference TRBV5-1 and TRBJ2-7, reads KAGVTQTPRYLIKTRGQQVTLSCSPISGHRSVSWYQQTPGQGLQFLFEYFSETQRNKGNFPGRFSGRQFSNSRSEMNVSTLELGDSALYLCASRKGTSGSSYEQYFGPGTRLTVT.

This chain joins TRBV9 and TRBJ1-1, with 10 bases matching TRBD1. CDR1 and CDR2 (germline): SGDLS, YYNGEE. The length of the CDR3 is 15 residues. The V and J ends lost 0 bases and 3 bases, in that order; junction bases with no gene match: 2. CDR3 sequence (DNA): TGTGCCAGCAGCGTAGTCGGACAGGGGGACACTGAAGCTTTCTTT. Translating gives CASSVVGQGDTEAFF.

This clone appeared a few times. V gene TRBV6-5 combines with J gene TRBJ2-7, with D tentatively TRBD1 (6 bases). Germline V gives CDR1 MNHEY, CDR2 SVGAGI. Trimming took 8 bases from V and 4 from J, leaving 21 bases between them. The CDR3 runs 15 residues. CDR3 sequence: CASGTRTGPKYEQYF. The CDR3 DNA is TGTGCCAGCGGTACGAGAACAGGGCCGAAGTACGAGCAGTACTTC.